The rows below give T cell receptor beta chains drawn from one sample of a study of spatial heterogeneity in lung cancer. TCRdb passed the 5' RACE reads through MiXCR, listing each CDR3 protein once. Of roughly 46,000 distinct CDR3 sequences listed, approximately 12% are singletons. The specimen was PBMCs, collected at surgery. All receptors come from a female donor with early-stage non-small cell lung cancer. Each CDR3 is given with its conserved first and last residue. A D gene is named only where the DNA matches it firmly. A clone size is listed for some rows: how often the clone was seen (once, few, many), or a class if it is expanded.

V gene,J gene,clone size,D gene,CDR3 DNA,CDR3 protein
TRBV12-3/TRBV12-4,TRBJ1-2,few,.,TGTGCCAGCAGTTTAGATACCAGGGATGACTATGGCTACACCTTC,CASSLDTRDDYGYTF
TRBV7-9,TRBJ2-3,few,.,TGTGCCAGCAGCTACCAATCTACTAGCACAGATACGCAGTATTTT,CASSYQSTSTDTQYF
TRBV5-6,TRBJ2-1,few,TRBD2,TGTGCCAGCAGAACCCCTAAGCTAGCGGGGGGTGCCGACGATCCGTTCTTC,CASRTPKLAGGADDPFF
TRBV7-2,TRBJ2-5,few,.,TGTGCCAGCAGCCTCCATGGGCAAGAGACCCAGTACTTC,CASSLHGQETQYF
TRBV7-3,TRBJ2-3,.,.,TGTGCCAGCAGCCTCGGATACACAGATACGCAGTATTTT,CASSLGYTDTQYF
TRBV29-1,TRBJ2-1,.,TRBD2,TGCAGCGTCCTACTAGCGGGGGGGCCGAAGTTCTTC,CSVLLAGGPKFF
TRBV29-1,TRBJ1-1,few,.,TGCAGCGTTGCATCAGGGAGGAGCACTGAAGCTTTCTTT,CSVASGRSTEAFF
TRBV6-6,TRBJ1-4,many,.,TGTGCCAGCAGTTACTTGGGGCGGGGGAATAATGAAAAACTGTTTTTT,CASSYLGRGNNEKLFF
TRBV6-5,TRBJ1-1,.,TRBD1,TGTGCCAGCAGTTCCCTGACAGGGCGGACTGAAGCTTTCTTT,CASSSLTGRTEAFF
TRBV2,TRBJ1-6,few,.,TGTGCCAGCAGCCGACCAAATTCACCCCTCCACTTT,CASSRPNSPLHF
TRBV27,TRBJ1-4,many,.,TGTGCCAGCAGTTCCCGAGGGGGAGATGAAAAACTGTTTTTT,CASSSRGGDEKLFF
TRBV27,TRBJ1-2,many,TRBD1,TGTGCCAGCAGTCTTCGACAGGGCAACTATGGCTACACCTTC,CASSLRQGNYGYTF
TRBV27,TRBJ1-1,few,.,TGTGCCAGCAGTTTAAGGCCGAAAACCCTGAACACTGAAGCTTTCTTT,CASSLRPKTLNTEAFF
TRBV29-1,TRBJ1-2,.,.,TGCAGCGTTGAAGAGGGGGGCGCCAATGGCTACACCTTC,CSVEEGGANGYTF
TRBV7-9,TRBJ2-3,once,.,TGTGCCAGCAGCCGCCGTGGGGCCCGCACAGATACGCAGTATTTT,CASSRRGARTDTQYF
TRBV29-1,TRBJ1-2,few,TRBD1,TGCAGCGTTGAAGATCCTACAGGGGGCGGTGGCTACACCTTC,CSVEDPTGGGGYTF
TRBV12-3/TRBV12-4,TRBJ1-1,few,.,TGTGCCAGCAGTCCGGGTTCCGGGACTGAAGCTTTCTTT,CASSPGSGTEAFF
TRBV20-1,TRBJ2-1,few,TRBD2,TGCAGTGCTAGAGACCCTAGCGGGGGGGTCCATGAGCAGTTCTTC,CSARDPSGGVHEQFF
TRBV29-1,TRBJ1-5,few,.,TGCAGCGTTGATGACGGGGGTCAGCCCCAGCATTTT,CSVDDGGQPQHF
TRBV3-1,TRBJ1-6,.,.,TGTGCCAGCAGCCCGTTGAGAGGGAATAATTCACCCCTCCACTTT,CASSPLRGNNSPLHF
TRBV20-1,TRBJ2-3,.,TRBD1,TGCAGTGCTAATGGACAGGGAGGCTGGGTTACGCAGTATTTT,CSANGQGGWVTQYF
TRBV30,TRBJ2-2,.,TRBD2,TGTGCCTGGAGTGTCAGAGCGGGGGGGCCCGGGGAGCTGTTTTTT,CAWSVRAGGPGELFF
TRBV6-2/TRBV6-3,TRBJ2-1,.,.,TGTGCCAGCAGTTACGTCACCAATGAGCAGTTCTTC,CASSYVTNEQFF
TRBV4-1,TRBJ2-3,.,TRBD1,TGCGCCAGCAGCCAAGGACAGGGGGCTGGGGAGTTCGCAGATACGCAGTATTTT,CASSQGQGAGEFADTQYF
TRBV27,TRBJ1-6,.,.,TGTGCCAGCAGTTTATCAAGAAATTCACCCCTCCACTTT,CASSLSRNSPLHF
TRBV11-2,TRBJ2-3,many,TRBD2,TGTGCCAGCAGCCCCCATCTAGCGGGGATCACAGATACGCAGTATTTT,CASSPHLAGITDTQYF
TRBV27,TRBJ1-1,.,.,TGTGCCAGCAGTTTTAAGCCGAACACTGAAGCTTTCTTT,CASSFKPNTEAFF
TRBV12-3/TRBV12-4,TRBJ2-5,.,TRBD1,TGTGCCAGCAGTTTATCTGACAGGGCTCAAGAGACCCAGTACTTC,CASSLSDRAQETQYF
TRBV29-1,TRBJ2-3,few,TRBD1,TGCAGCGGAGCAGGGGGCTATACAGATACGCAGTATTTT,CSGAGGYTDTQYF
TRBV30,TRBJ2-1,.,.,TGTGCCTGGAGTGCCTCCCTTAGGGGGGGCTACAATGAGCAGTTCTTC,CAWSASLRGGYNEQFF
TRBV7-2,TRBJ2-7,many,.,TGTGCCAGCAGCTTAGCGAAGGGGACCCCCATGTACTTC,CASSLAKGTPMYF
TRBV3-1,TRBJ1-1,.,.,TGTGCCAGCAGCCACCCTAGAGCTGAAGCTTTCTTT,CASSHPRAEAFF
TRBV29-1,TRBJ2-3,.,TRBD2,TGCAGCGTTGAAGGAATCGCGGGACTAGCGGGGGGGTCCACGCAGTATTTT,CSVEGIAGLAGGSTQYF
TRBV2,TRBJ1-5,few,TRBD1,TGTGCCAGCAAGGGGTGGCAGGGGGAGAGGCAGCCCCAGCATTTT,CASKGWQGERQPQHF
TRBV29-1,TRBJ2-4,few,TRBD2,TGCAGCGTTCATGTCGGACTAGCGGAAAACATTCAGTACTTC,CSVHVGLAENIQYF
TRBV5-4,TRBJ2-3,.,.,TGTGCCAGCAGCCGGAGGTTCACAGATACGCAGTATTTT,CASSRRFTDTQYF
TRBV14,TRBJ2-4,.,.,TGTGCCAGCAGCCAAGAAGTCGGCATTATATCCACCAAAAACATTCAGTACTTC,CASSQEVGIISTKNIQYF
TRBV6-1,TRBJ1-1,few,.,TGTGCCAGCAGTGAAATGATAGTCACTGAAGCTTTCTTT,CASSEMIVTEAFF
TRBV11-1,TRBJ2-3,.,.,TGTGCCAGCAGCTTAGCGGACAGAGGCACAGATACGCAGTATTTT,CASSLADRGTDTQYF
TRBV10-3,TRBJ2-7,.,TRBD1,TGTGCCATCAGTGAGTGGGTCGGACAGGGGCCCCACGAGCAGTACTTC,CAISEWVGQGPHEQYF
TRBV27,TRBJ2-5,many,.,TGTGCCAGCAGTTTTCAAATGTCGGGTCACGGGACCCAGTACTTC,CASSFQMSGHGTQYF
TRBV30,TRBJ2-1,.,TRBD2,TGTGCCTGGAGCGGTAGCGGGGGCTACAATGAGCAGTTCTTC,CAWSGSGGYNEQFF
TRBV18,TRBJ1-1,.,TRBD1,TGTGCCAGCTCCTTCGACAGGGGGAACACTGAAGCTTTCTTT,CASSFDRGNTEAFF
TRBV6-1,TRBJ1-2,.,.,TGTGCCAGCAAGGCCCCAGCAGGACCCTATGGCTACACCTTC,CASKAPAGPYGYTF
TRBV20-1,TRBJ2-5,few,TRBD2,TGCAGTGCCCTCCGGAGCGGGAGTGAGACCCAGTACTTC,CSALRSGSETQYF
TRBV20-1,TRBJ2-3,few,.,TGCAGTGCTTCTCCCCGACTGGAGGGAGATACGCAGTATTTT,CSASPRLEGDTQYF
TRBV7-2,TRBJ2-3,few,.,TGTGCCAGCAGCTTAGATAAGGGAGCAGATACGCAGTATTTT,CASSLDKGADTQYF
TRBV5-6,TRBJ2-2,.,.,TGTGCCAGCAGCCGGTGGATCACCGGGGAGCTGTTTTTT,CASSRWITGELFF
TRBV20-1,TRBJ1-1,many,.,TGCAGTGCGGGGGGCTGGAACACTGAAGCTTTCTTT,CSAGGWNTEAFF
TRBV15,TRBJ2-7,many,.,TGTGCCACCAGCCCCGGGTCTTTGAGGGGCGGCTACGAGCAGTACTTC,CATSPGSLRGGYEQYF
TRBV9,TRBJ2-1,few,TRBD2,TGTGCCAGCACCCCAACCCCCGGGGGGAGCTCCTACAATGAGCAGTTCTTC,CASTPTPGGSSYNEQFF
TRBV5-1,TRBJ2-7,many,TRBD1,TGCGCCAGCAGCTTGGGACAGGGCGTGTACGAGCAGTACTTC,CASSLGQGVYEQYF
TRBV20-1,TRBJ2-2,few,.,TGCAGTGCTCCTAAAGCTGGGAACACCGGGGAGCTGTTTTTT,CSAPKAGNTGELFF